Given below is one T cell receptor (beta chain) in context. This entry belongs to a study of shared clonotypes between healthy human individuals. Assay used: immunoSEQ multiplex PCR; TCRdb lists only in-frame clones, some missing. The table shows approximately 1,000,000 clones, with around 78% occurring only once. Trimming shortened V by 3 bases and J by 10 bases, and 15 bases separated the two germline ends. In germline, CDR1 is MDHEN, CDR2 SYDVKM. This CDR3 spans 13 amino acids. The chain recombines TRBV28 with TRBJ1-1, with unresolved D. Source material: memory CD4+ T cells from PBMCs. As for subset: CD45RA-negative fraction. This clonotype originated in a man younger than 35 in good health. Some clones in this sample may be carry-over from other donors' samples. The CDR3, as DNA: TGTGCCAGCAGTTTCCGACTCGGGGTGCGAGCTTTCTTT. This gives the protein CASSFRLGVRAFF.